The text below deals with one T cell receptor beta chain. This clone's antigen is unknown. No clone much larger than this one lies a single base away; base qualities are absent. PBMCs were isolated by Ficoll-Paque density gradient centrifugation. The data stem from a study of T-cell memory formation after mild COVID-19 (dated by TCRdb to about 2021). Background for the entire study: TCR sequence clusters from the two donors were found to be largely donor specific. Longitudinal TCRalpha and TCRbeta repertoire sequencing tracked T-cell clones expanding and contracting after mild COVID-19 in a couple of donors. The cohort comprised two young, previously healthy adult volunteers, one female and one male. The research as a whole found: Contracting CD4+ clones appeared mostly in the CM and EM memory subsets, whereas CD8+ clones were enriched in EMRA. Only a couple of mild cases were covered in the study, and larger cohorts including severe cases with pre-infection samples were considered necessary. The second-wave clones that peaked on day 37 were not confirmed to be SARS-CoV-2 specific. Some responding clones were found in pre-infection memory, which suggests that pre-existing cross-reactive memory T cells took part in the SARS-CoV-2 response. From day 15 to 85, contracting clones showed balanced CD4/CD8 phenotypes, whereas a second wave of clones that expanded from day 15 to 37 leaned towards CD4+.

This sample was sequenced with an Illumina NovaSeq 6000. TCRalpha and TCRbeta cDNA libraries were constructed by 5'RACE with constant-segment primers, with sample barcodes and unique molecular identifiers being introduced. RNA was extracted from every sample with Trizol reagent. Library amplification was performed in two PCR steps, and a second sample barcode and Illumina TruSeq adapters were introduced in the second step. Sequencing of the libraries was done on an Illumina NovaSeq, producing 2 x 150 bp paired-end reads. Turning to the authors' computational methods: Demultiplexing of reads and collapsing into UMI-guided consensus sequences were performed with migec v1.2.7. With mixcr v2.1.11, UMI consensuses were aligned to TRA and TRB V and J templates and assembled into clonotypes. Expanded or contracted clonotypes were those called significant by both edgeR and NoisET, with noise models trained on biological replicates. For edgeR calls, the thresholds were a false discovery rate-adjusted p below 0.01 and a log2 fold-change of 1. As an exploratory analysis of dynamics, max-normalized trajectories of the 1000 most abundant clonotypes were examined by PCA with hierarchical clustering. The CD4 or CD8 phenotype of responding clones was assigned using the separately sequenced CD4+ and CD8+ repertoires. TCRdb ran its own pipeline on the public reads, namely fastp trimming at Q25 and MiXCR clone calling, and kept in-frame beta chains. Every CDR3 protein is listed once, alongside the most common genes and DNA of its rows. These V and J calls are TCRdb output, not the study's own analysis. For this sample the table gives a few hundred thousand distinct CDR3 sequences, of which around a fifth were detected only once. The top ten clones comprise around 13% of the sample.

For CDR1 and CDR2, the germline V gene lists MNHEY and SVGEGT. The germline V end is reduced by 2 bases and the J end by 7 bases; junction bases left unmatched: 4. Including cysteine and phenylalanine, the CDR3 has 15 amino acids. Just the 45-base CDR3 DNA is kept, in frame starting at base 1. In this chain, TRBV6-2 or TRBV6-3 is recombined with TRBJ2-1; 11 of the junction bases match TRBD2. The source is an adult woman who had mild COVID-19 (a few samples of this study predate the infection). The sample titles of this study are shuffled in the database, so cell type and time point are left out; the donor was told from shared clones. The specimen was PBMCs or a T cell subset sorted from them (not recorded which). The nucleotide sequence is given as TGTGCCAGCAGTTACGTAGCGGGAGGGCAAAATGAGCAGTTCTTC. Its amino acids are CASSYVAGGQNEQFF.